The 15 T cell receptor beta chains in this list originate from one sample, sequenced in a study of blood T cell repertoires in COVID-19. TCRdb's copy holds only in-frame clones and misses some; the assay was immunoSEQ multiplex PCR. The sample records hundreds of thousands of clones, approximately 88% being singletons. The specimen was PBMCs or T cells enriched from blood (not recorded which). These receptor sequences come from a woman aged 30 to 39 who had recovered from COVID-19.

Of note for this clone: A read error may account for a junction end that differs from germline. Additional DNA sequences in this sample encode the identical CDR3. The chain couples TRBV19 to TRBJ1-5; no clear D gene. CDR3 length: 16 amino acids. CDR1 LNHDA and CDR2 SQIVND come from the germline V gene (reference sequence). Here the CDR3 reads CASTTLPGSSNQPQHF. CDR3 coding DNA: TGCGCCAGTACTACCCTTCCGGGGAGCAGCAATCAGCCCCAGCATTTT.

The genes are TRBV2 and TRBJ1-1; 7 positions match TRBD1. Germline CDR1 is SNHLY and CDR2 is FYNNEI. The CDR3 length is 13 residues. J gave up 3 bases and V 10 bases, and 8 bases lay outside the gene matches. CDR3 in amino acids: CATGQAYDTEAFF. The CDR3 coding sequence is TGTGCCACCGGACAGGCCTACGACACTGAAGCTTTCTTT.

For the CDR3, the DNA is TGTGCCAGCAGTTTAAGGGACCAGGGGTCCTATGGCTACACCTTC. Its protein is CASSLRDQGSYGYTF. This chain connects TRBV28 to TRBJ1-2; tentative D call: TRBD1 (6 bases). Trimming pared 2 bases from V and 4 bases from J, leaving 14 bases between. The CDR3 is made up of 15 amino acids. CDR1 and CDR2 (germline): MDHEN, SYDVKM.

This chain joins TRBV10-1 and TRBJ2-3, with 7 bases that match TRBD2. The germline V gene encodes CDR1 WNHNN and CDR2 SYGVQD (reference sequence). V dropped 4 bases and J dropped 5; count of bases not matched to a gene: 3. This CDR3 region has 13 residues. Here the CDR3 reads CASSGERGDTQYF. CDR3 DNA sequence: TGCGCCAGCAGTGGGGAGCGGGGAGATACGCAGTATTTT.

This clone was picked up one time. This chain uses TRBV7-2 with TRBJ2-7, with a possible D match to TRBD2 (5 bases). Trimming cost V 0 bases and J 4 bases, with 13 bases left between them. The CDR3 contains 15 residues. Germline CDR1 reads SGHTA; CDR2 reads FQGNSA. The CDR3: CASSLAERARYEQYF. CDR3 nucleotide sequence: TGTGCCAGCAGCTTAGCTGAGAGGGCTCGGTACGAGCAGTACTTC.

With respect to this clone: Other DNA sequences in this sample translate to the same CDR3. The V and J genes are TRBV5-1 and TRBJ2-7, with 9 bases identical to TRBD2. Germline-derived CDR1 and CDR2 are SGHRS and YFSETQ. J lost 0 bases, V lost 4 bases, and 2 bases had no gene match. There are 14 residues in the CDR3. CDR3 region: CASSLAGSSYEQYF. The CDR3 DNA sequence: TGCGCCAGCAGCCTAGCGGGAAGCTCCTACGAGCAGTACTTC. The full variable domain, completed using reference TRBV5-1 and TRBJ2-7, is KAGVTQTPRYLIKTRGQQVTLSCSPISGHRSVSWYQQTPGQGLQFLFEYFSETQRNKGNFPGRFSGRQFSNSRSEMNVSTLELGDSALYLCASSLAGSSYEQYFGPGTRLTVT.

The V call is TRBV27, the J call TRBJ2-7; 8 bases are shared with TRBD2. The CDR3 length is 14 residues. CDR1 is MNHEY, CDR2 SMNVEV, per germline (reference sequence). V was clipped by 2 bases and J by 4 bases; unmatched bases: 4. CDR3 loop: CASSLGSGSYEQYF. CDR3 bases: TGTGCCAGCAGTTTAGGGAGCGGGAGTTACGAGCAGTACTTC.

The CDR3 reads CASSLGVAEAFF. The CDR3 nucleotides read TGTGCCAGCAGTTTGGGAGTCGCTGAAGCTTTCTTT. The chain carries TRBV28 and TRBJ1-1; D is unresolved. The CDR3 has 12 residues. Per germline, CDR1 MDHEN and CDR2 SYDVKM. V was clipped by 3 bases and J by 6 bases, with 8 bases between them. The variable domain in full, with the rest retrieved from reference TRBV28 and TRBJ1-1, is DVKVTQSSRYLVKRTGEKVFLECVQDMDHENMFWYRQDPGLGLRLIYFSYDVKMKEKGDIPEGYSVSREKKERFSLILESASTNQTSMYLCASSLGVAEAFFGQGTRLTVV.

The rearrangement joins TRBV7-8 to TRBJ2-7; D might be TRBD2 (6 bases). In germline, CDR1 is SGHVS, CDR2 FQNEAQ. This CDR3 comprises 17 residues. The V and J ends lost 5 bases and 5 bases respectively, with 25 bases between them. The CDR3 nucleotides are TGTGCCAGCAGCCCTCCGCTGAGGGAGGCCTTTAGGAACGAGCAGTACTTC. It encodes CASSPPLREAFRNEQYF.

This chain joins TRBV5-1 and TRBJ2-2; D unclear. Trimming stripped 7 bases from V and 3 bases from J, with 16 bases between. Germline CDR1 SGHRS, CDR2 YFSETQ. CDR3 length equals 15 residues. CDR3 residues: CASFDRDWYTGELFF. As DNA, the CDR3 is TGCGCCAGCTTTGATCGAGATTGGTACACCGGGGAGCTGTTTTTT.

This chain joins TRBV7-8 and TRBJ1-1, with 8 positions matching TRBD1. The CDR3 runs 15 residues. The V segment lost 6 bases and the J segment 3 bases; nucleotides outside the gene matches: 9. Germline V gene sequence: CDR1 SGHVS, CDR2 FQNEAQ. The CDR3 reads CASRLLTGAYTEAFF. Written as DNA, the CDR3 is TGTGCCAGCAGATTGCTGACAGGGGCTTACACTGAAGCTTTCTTT.

The chain carries TRBV10-2 and TRBJ2-3; D unclear. Germline CDR1 is WSHSY and CDR2 is SAAADI. The CDR3 has 12 residues. Trimming pared 2 bases from V and 5 bases from J, leaving 5 bases between. The CDR3 reads CASSERGDTQYF. CDR3 DNA sequence: TGCGCCAGCAGTGAGAGAGGAGATACGCAGTATTTT.

This chain links TRBV14 with TRBJ1-1; the D gene is possibly TRBD1 (5 bases). Germline CDR1 SGHDN, CDR2 FVKESK. Trimming took 6 bases from V and 12 from J, leaving 20 bases between them. CDR3 length equals 13 residues. CDR3 nucleotides: TGTGCCAGCAGGAGCCTACAGGTTTCCGTTCCTTTCTTT. Its translation is CASRSLQVSVPFF.

This clone was seen a single time. This sequence joins TRBV24-1 and TRBJ2-3, with 8 bases that match TRBD2. Germline CDR1 is KGHDR and CDR2 is SFDVKD. This CDR3 is built from 17 residues. Trimming at V came to 4 bases and at J to 5 bases, leaving 13 bases not matched to a gene. DNA of the CDR3: TGTGCCACCAGTGACCACCTCCTCGGGGGGGAAAGAGATACGCAGTATTTT. This encodes CATSDHLLGGERDTQYF.

This chain connects TRBV4-1 to TRBJ1-5, with 12 bases that match TRBD1. The trim removed 0 bases at V and 7 bases at J, leaving 7 bases unmatched. The germline V gene has CDR1 MGHRA and CDR2 YSYEKL. There are 17 residues in the CDR3. CDR3 sequence: CASSQDRSGTGGQPQHF. CDR3 coding DNA: TGCGCCAGCAGCCAAGATCGGTCGGGGACAGGGGGCCAGCCCCAGCATTTT.